This is a list of T cell receptor beta chains from one sample in a study of breast tumors, draining lymph nodes, adjacent tissues. TCRdb ran MiXCR on the multiplex PCR reads and lists one entry per CDR3 protein. The sample lists roughly 130,000 distinct CDR3 sequences, 20% occurring once. The specimen was axillary lymph node tissue. All receptors derive from a female donor with breast cancer. Some clones in this sample may be carry-over from other donors' samples. Both conserved end residues are part of each CDR3. A D gene is named only where the DNA matches it firmly. The size entry is marked missing in some rows and otherwise reads once, few, many or a size class.

j_call: TRBJ1-3; cdr3_length: 15; v_call: TRBV19; d_call: TRBD1; clone_size: many; cdr3_nt: TGTGCCAGTAGTATGGGACAGGTCGGGCGGGACACCATATATTTT; cdr3_aa: CASSMGQVGRDTIYF
j_call: TRBJ2-1; cdr3_length: 16; v_call: TRBV9; d_call: TRBD1; clone_size: many; cdr3_nt: TGTGCCAGCAGCGTAGGTTTAGGACAGGGGGCGGCTGAGCAGTTCTTC; cdr3_aa: CASSVGLGQGAAEQFF
j_call: TRBJ2-3; cdr3_length: 13; v_call: TRBV30; d_call: TRBD2; clone_size: many; cdr3_nt: TGTGCCCGACGACTAGCGGGAGGGGATACGCAGTATTTT; cdr3_aa: CARRLAGGDTQYF
j_call: TRBJ2-7; cdr3_length: 15; v_call: TRBV5-1; d_call: .; clone_size: many; cdr3_nt: TGCGCCAGCAGCTTGGCCCCCAGCGCAAACTACGAGCAGTACTTC; cdr3_aa: CASSLAPSANYEQYF
j_call: TRBJ2-1; cdr3_length: 16; v_call: TRBV12-3/TRBV12-4; d_call: .; clone_size: many; cdr3_nt: TGTGCCAGCAGTTTAGCCGGGCTAGCGTATAACAGGGAGCAGTTCTTC; cdr3_aa: CASSLAGLAYNREQFF
j_call: TRBJ1-2; cdr3_length: 12; v_call: TRBV20-1; d_call: .; clone_size: many; cdr3_nt: TGCAGTGCTAAACAAGGGATCAGTGGCTACACCTTC; cdr3_aa: CSAKQGISGYTF
j_call: TRBJ2-1; cdr3_length: 15; v_call: TRBV7-9; d_call: TRBD1; clone_size: many; cdr3_nt: TGTGCCAGCAGATTCGGGACAGGAGTCTACAATGAGCAGTTCTTC; cdr3_aa: CASRFGTGVYNEQFF
j_call: TRBJ2-7; cdr3_length: 16; v_call: TRBV20-1; d_call: .; clone_size: many; cdr3_nt: TGCAGTGCTAGAGATCCCGCTGACTTAAGGGGGGACGAGCAGTACTTC; cdr3_aa: CSARDPADLRGDEQYF
j_call: TRBJ2-3; cdr3_length: 15; v_call: TRBV20-1; d_call: .; clone_size: many; cdr3_nt: TGCAGTGCTATGGTGGGGTCGAAGTACACAGATACGCAGTATTTT; cdr3_aa: CSAMVGSKYTDTQYF
j_call: TRBJ1-6; cdr3_length: 15; v_call: TRBV6-1; d_call: .; clone_size: many; cdr3_nt: TGTGCCAGCAGTGAAGAGGGGGGGGTTCTTTCACCCCTCCACTTT; cdr3_aa: CASSEEGGVLSPLHF
j_call: TRBJ2-1; cdr3_length: 15; v_call: TRBV7-3; d_call: TRBD2; clone_size: many; cdr3_nt: TGTGCCAGCAGCTTAGGGGCGGGAGTAAGGACTGAGCAGTTCTTC; cdr3_aa: CASSLGAGVRTEQFF
j_call: TRBJ2-3; cdr3_length: 16; v_call: TRBV20-1; d_call: .; clone_size: many; cdr3_nt: TGCAGTGCTAGGGGTAGCAGGAGGCACAGCACAGATACGCAGTATTTT; cdr3_aa: CSARGSRRHSTDTQYF
j_call: TRBJ2-1; cdr3_length: 13; v_call: TRBV18; d_call: .; clone_size: .; cdr3_nt: TGTGCCAGCTCACCAGAGATTGGGAATGAGCAGTCCTTC; cdr3_aa: CASSPEIGNEQSF
j_call: TRBJ2-3; cdr3_length: 13; v_call: TRBV4-3; d_call: .; clone_size: .; cdr3_nt: TGCGCCAGCAGCGAAGTGACTGCCGCCACGCAGTATTTT; cdr3_aa: CASSEVTAATQYF
j_call: TRBJ2-1; cdr3_length: 15; v_call: TRBV20-1; d_call: TRBD2; clone_size: many; cdr3_nt: TGCAGTGCACGCTTTTTAGCGGGGGGCTACAATGAGCAGTTCTTC; cdr3_aa: CSARFLAGGYNEQFF
j_call: TRBJ2-5; cdr3_length: 18; v_call: TRBV27; d_call: TRBD2; clone_size: .; cdr3_nt: TGTGCCAGCAGATCCTCCGGGGGTGGCGCGGGAGGTCTAGAGACCCAGTACTTC; cdr3_aa: CASRSSGGGAGGLETQYF
j_call: TRBJ1-2; cdr3_length: 15; v_call: TRBV7-9; d_call: .; clone_size: many; cdr3_nt: TGTGCCAGCAGCTTAGTGATTGACGGTTACTATGGCTACACCTTC; cdr3_aa: CASSLVIDGYYGYTF
j_call: TRBJ2-5; cdr3_length: 12; v_call: TRBV14; d_call: .; clone_size: many; cdr3_nt: TGTGCCAGCGCCCAGTGGGGTGAGACCCAGTACTTC; cdr3_aa: CASAQWGETQYF
j_call: TRBJ1-5; cdr3_length: 13; v_call: TRBV2; d_call: TRBD1; clone_size: many; cdr3_nt: TGTGCCAGCAGGCCAGGGGGCCCTCAGCCCCAGCATTTT; cdr3_aa: CASRPGGPQPQHF
j_call: TRBJ2-3; cdr3_length: 16; v_call: TRBV24-1; d_call: .; clone_size: many; cdr3_nt: TGTGCCACCAGTGATTTGGTAGGGACATCTTCGGATACGCAGTATTTT; cdr3_aa: CATSDLVGTSSDTQYF
j_call: TRBJ2-2; cdr3_length: 13; v_call: TRBV2; d_call: .; clone_size: .; cdr3_nt: TGTGCCAGCTCCCGGAGCTCTACCGGGGAGCTGTTTTTT; cdr3_aa: CASSRSSTGELFF
j_call: TRBJ2-2; cdr3_length: 13; v_call: TRBV20-1; d_call: .; clone_size: few; cdr3_nt: TGCAGTGCCCGCGAGGGGGGCACCGGGGAGCTGTTTTTT; cdr3_aa: CSAREGGTGELFF
j_call: TRBJ2-3; cdr3_length: 15; v_call: TRBV7-2; d_call: TRBD2; clone_size: many; cdr3_nt: TGTGCCAGCAGCCAGCGGGACCTCAACACAGATACGCAGTATTTT; cdr3_aa: CASSQRDLNTDTQYF
j_call: TRBJ1-1; cdr3_length: 14; v_call: TRBV7-9; d_call: .; clone_size: .; cdr3_nt: TGTGCCAGCAGAACCTGGGCGGGGGACACTGAAGCTTTCTTT; cdr3_aa: CASRTWAGDTEAFF
j_call: TRBJ2-7; cdr3_length: 15; v_call: TRBV20-1; d_call: .; clone_size: once; cdr3_nt: TGCAGTGCTGGAGGCGGGCGAGGAGTTCCCTACGAGCAGTGCTTC; cdr3_aa: CSAGGGRGVPYEQCF
j_call: TRBJ2-3; cdr3_length: 14; v_call: TRBV20-1; d_call: .; clone_size: medium-sized; cdr3_nt: TGCAGTGCTATTGGGGCTGGAAGCACAGATACGCAGTATTTT; cdr3_aa: CSAIGAGSTDTQYF
j_call: TRBJ1-5; cdr3_length: 15; v_call: TRBV5-6; d_call: TRBD1; clone_size: many; cdr3_nt: TGTGCCAGCAGCCCAGCAGGGGGACGGAATCAGCCCCAGCATTTT; cdr3_aa: CASSPAGGRNQPQHF
j_call: TRBJ1-6; cdr3_length: 15; v_call: TRBV5-8; d_call: TRBD1; clone_size: many; cdr3_nt: TGTGCCAGCAGCTCCCGACAGGGAGTGGGTTCACCCCTCCACTTT; cdr3_aa: CASSSRQGVGSPLHF
j_call: TRBJ2-1; cdr3_length: 16; v_call: TRBV7-9; d_call: TRBD2; clone_size: many; cdr3_nt: TGTGCCAGCAGCTTAGGTCCTAGCGGGGGATCGGATGAGCAGTTCTTC; cdr3_aa: CASSLGPSGGSDEQFF
j_call: TRBJ2-7; cdr3_length: 14; v_call: TRBV5-4; d_call: .; clone_size: many; cdr3_nt: TGTGCCAGCAGCCAACAGGGAGGAAACTACGAGCAGTACTTC; cdr3_aa: CASSQQGGNYEQYF